Only one count was recorded for the clone carrying this T cell receptor beta chain. Its antigen remains unidentified. Germline CDR1 is SGHAT and CDR2 is FQDESV (reference sequence). V lost 2 bases and J lost 6, with 11 bases in between. CDR3 length equals 13 residues. Method: immunoSEQ multiplex PCR; TCRdb's copy keeps in-frame clones and lacks some. Of 120,000 or so clones listed, over 80% are singletons. The data were taken from a study of radiotherapy plus CTLA-4 blockade in lung cancer. Study details: Objective responses were recorded in 15% to 20% of patients, with disease control recorded in 25% to 35%.

Those patients who had chemo-refractory metastatic non-small-cell lung cancer were given focal radiation along with CTLA-4 blockade through ipilimumab. General study results and limits: There was expansion of tumor-derived TCR clones in blood after radiotherapy plus ipilimumab.

The rearrangement uses TRBV11-1 and TRBJ2-7, with D unresolved. The sequence came from a human donor with non-small cell lung cancer that progressed on radiotherapy plus ipilimumab. Sequenced here: peripheral blood, sampled from a patient treated with radiotherapy plus ipilimumab. CDR3 sequence reads: CASSLRPAAEQYF. As DNA, the CDR3 is TGTGCCAGCAGCTTACGCCCTGCTGCCGAGCAGTACTTC.